One T cell receptor beta chain is described in this entry. Antigen specificity is unknown. The data derive from a study of CXCR3-negative and CXCR3-positive naive CD8 T cells. Overall study findings and caveats: TRB CDR3s of CXCR3-positive naive cells were more hydrophobic than those of CXCR3-negative naive cells. Diversity proved comparably high across both naive subsets and much lower in memory CD8+ cells.

This CDR3 comprises 16 residues. 5' RACE that incorporated UMI labels was used to prepare the TRB cDNA libraries. From its re-call of the 5' RACE reads, TCRdb lists each CDR3 protein once, without DNA. This repertoire comprises around 95,000 distinct CDR3 sequences; its ten largest clones make up about 1%. Sequencing used naive CXCR3+ CD8+ T cells from blood. Subset noted: CD45RO-CCR7+CD27+CD95- naive CD8+ T cells expressing CXCR3 (TNR3+). This sequence was found in a human donor in good health. Some clones in this sample may be carry-over from other donors' samples. This chain links TRBV21-1 with TRBJ2-5; there is no DNA to check the TCRdb D call of TRBD1. TRBV21-1 is termed a pseudogene. This CDR3 is CASSKAGGRGQETQYF.